Included here is one T cell receptor (beta chain) sequence, with context. No antigen is known for it. The record has no base qualities; no much larger clone is one base away. CDR1 SEHNR and CDR2 FQNEAQ are derived from the germline V gene (reference sequence). Spanning cysteine to phenylalanine, the CDR3 consists of 15 amino acids. Just CDR3 DNA is preserved here, 45 bases in frame from base 1. The germline V end is reduced by 8 bases and the J end by 16 bases; junction bases left unmatched: 19. This record comes from a study of technical replicates of blood from four donors (dated by TCRdb to about 2017). The protocol used for the library was the immunoSEQ multiplex PCR assay. Here the immuneACCESS table is served through TCRdb, limited to in-frame sequences with V and J called. Missing clones are a known gap in these copies; in checked studies unresolved V genes cover under half, and the rest lacks a known reason. The sample includes more than 90,000 clones, with 95% observed a single time. Of the sample, more than 0.2% falls within the top ten clones.

This TCR was sampled from a human donor in good health. The specimen sequenced was T cells isolated from PBMCs. The chain joins TRBV7-9 to TRBJ2-1; TRBD2 aligns with 11 central bases. Here the CDR3 is given as CASGSIAGGPDWCFF. The DNA is TGTGCCAGCGGCTCTATAGCGGGAGGGCCCGATTGGTGTTTCTTC.